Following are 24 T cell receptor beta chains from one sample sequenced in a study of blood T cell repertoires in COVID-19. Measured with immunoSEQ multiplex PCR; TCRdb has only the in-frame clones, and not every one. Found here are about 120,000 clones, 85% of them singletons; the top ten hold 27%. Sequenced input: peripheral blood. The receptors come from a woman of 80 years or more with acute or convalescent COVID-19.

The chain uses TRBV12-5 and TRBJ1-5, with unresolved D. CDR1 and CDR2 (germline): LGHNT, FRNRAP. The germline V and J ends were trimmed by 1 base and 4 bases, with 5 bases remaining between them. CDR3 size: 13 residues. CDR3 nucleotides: TGTGCTAGTGGTTTGGCCCTTAATCAGCCCCAGCATTTT. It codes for CASGLALNQPQHF. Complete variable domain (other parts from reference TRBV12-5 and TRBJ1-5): DARVTQTPRHKVTEMGQEVTMRCQPILGHNTVFWYRQTMMQGLELLAYFRNRAPLDDSGMPKDRFSAEMPDATLATLKIQPSEPRDSAVYFCASGLALNQPQHFGDGTRLSIL.

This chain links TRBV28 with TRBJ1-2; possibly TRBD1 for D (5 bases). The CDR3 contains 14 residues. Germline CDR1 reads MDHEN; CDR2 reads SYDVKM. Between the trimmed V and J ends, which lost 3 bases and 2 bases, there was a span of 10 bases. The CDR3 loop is CASSLGQGNYGYTF. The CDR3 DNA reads TGTGCCAGCAGTTTGGGCCAGGGCAACTATGGCTACACCTTC.

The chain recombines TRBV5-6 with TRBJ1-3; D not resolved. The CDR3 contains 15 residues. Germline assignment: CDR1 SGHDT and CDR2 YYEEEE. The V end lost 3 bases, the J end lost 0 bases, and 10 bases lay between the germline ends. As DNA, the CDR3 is TGTGCCAGCAGCTCCGGGATCTCCTCTGGAAACACCATATATTTT. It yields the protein CASSSGISSGNTIYF.

CDR3 residues: CASSRLAGTGGTQYF. The CDR3 coding sequence is TGCGCCAGCAGCAGATTGGCAGGGACGGGGGGGACCCAGTACTTC. This sequence joins TRBV5-1 and TRBJ2-5, with TRBD2 matching 7 bases. The germline CDR1 and CDR2 sequences are SGHRS and YFSETQ. This CDR3 comprises 15 residues. After removal of 4 bases from V and 7 bases from J, the junction contained 13 bases not matched to a gene.

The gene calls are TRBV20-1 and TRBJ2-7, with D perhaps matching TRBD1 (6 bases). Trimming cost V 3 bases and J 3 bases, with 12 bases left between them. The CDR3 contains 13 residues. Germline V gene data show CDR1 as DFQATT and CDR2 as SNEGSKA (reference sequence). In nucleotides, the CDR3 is TGCAGTGCTAGTGTCGGCAGGGGCTACGAGCAGTACGTC. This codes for CSASVGRGYEQYV.

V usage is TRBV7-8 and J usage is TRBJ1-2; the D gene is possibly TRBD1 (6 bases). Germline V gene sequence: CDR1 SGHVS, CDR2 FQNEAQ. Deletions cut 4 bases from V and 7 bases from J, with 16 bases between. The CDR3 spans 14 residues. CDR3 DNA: TGTGCCAGCAGCTCAGAGACTACAGGGCTTGGCTACACCTTC. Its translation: CASSSETTGLGYTF. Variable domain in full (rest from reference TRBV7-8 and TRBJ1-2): GAGVSQSPRYKVAKRGQDVALRCDPISGHVSLFWYQQALGQGPEFLTYFQNEAQLDKSGLPSDRFFAERPEGSVSTLKIQRTQQEDSAVYLCASSSETTGLGYTFGSGTRLTVV.

The CDR3 nucleotides are TGTGCCAGCAGCTTAACAGGGGGCGAGCAGTACTTC. Translating it yields CASSLTGGEQYF. V is TRBV7-9 and J is TRBJ2-7; TRBD1 aligns across 8 bases. Trimming cost V 2 bases and J 6 bases; bases outside gene matches: 0. The CDR3 covers 12 residues. The germline V gene encodes CDR1 SEHNR and CDR2 FQNEAQ (reference sequence).

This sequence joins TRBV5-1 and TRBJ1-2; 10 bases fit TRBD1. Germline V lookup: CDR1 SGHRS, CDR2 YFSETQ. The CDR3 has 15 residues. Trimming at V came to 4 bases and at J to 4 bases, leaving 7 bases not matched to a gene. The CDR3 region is CASSEGTGATYGYTF. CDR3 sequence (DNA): TGCGCCAGCAGCGAAGGGACAGGGGCGACCTATGGCTACACCTTC.

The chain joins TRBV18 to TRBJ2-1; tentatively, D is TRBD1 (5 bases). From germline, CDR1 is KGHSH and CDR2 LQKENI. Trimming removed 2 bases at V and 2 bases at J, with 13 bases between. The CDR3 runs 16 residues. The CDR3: CASSPATDITYNEQFF. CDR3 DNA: TGTGCCAGCTCACCAGCGACAGATATCACCTACAATGAGCAGTTCTTC.

The CDR3 loop reads CASRQTGGYGYTF. The CDR3 DNA follows: TGTGCCAGCCGGCAGACAGGGGGCTATGGCTACACCTTC. The genes are TRBV5-5 and TRBJ1-2; 9 nucleotides match TRBD1. The CDR3 is 13 amino acids. Germline CDR1 SGHKS, CDR2 YYEKEE (reference sequence). V lost 7 bases, J lost 4 bases, and 5 bases stayed unmatched.

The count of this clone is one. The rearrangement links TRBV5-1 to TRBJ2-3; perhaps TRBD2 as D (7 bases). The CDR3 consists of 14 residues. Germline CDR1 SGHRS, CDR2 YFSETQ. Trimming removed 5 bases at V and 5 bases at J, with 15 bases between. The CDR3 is CASSDGGLEDTQYF. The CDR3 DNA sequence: TGCGCCAGCAGTGACGGGGGGCTTGAAGATACGCAGTATTTT.

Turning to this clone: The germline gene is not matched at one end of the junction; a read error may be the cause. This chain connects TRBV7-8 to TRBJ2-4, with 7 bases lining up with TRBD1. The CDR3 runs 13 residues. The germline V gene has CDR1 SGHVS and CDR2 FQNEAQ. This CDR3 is CASSPIRGQDLDF. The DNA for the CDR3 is TGTGCCAGCAGCCCAATCCGAGGACAGGACTTGGACTTC. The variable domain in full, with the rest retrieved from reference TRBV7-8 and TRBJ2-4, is GAGVSQSPRYKVAKRGQDVALRCDPISGHVSLFWYQQALGQGPEFLTYFQNEAQLDKSGLPSDRFFAERPEGSVSTLKIQRTQQEDSAVYLCASSPIRGQDLDFGAGTRLSVL.

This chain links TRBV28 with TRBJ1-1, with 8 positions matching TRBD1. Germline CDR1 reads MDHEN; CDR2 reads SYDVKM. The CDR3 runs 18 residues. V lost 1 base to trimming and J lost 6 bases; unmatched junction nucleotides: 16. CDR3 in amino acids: CASSLFGVRTGRPPEAFF. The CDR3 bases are TGTGCCAGCAGTTTATTTGGGGTAAGGACAGGGCGACCCCCTGAAGCTTTCTTT.

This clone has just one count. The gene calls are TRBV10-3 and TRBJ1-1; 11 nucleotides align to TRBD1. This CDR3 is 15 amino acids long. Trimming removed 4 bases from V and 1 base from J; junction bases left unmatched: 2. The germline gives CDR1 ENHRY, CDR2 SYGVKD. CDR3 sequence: CAISGTGGTNTEAFF. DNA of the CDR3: TGTGCCATCAGTGGGACAGGGGGCACGAACACTGAAGCTTTCTTT.

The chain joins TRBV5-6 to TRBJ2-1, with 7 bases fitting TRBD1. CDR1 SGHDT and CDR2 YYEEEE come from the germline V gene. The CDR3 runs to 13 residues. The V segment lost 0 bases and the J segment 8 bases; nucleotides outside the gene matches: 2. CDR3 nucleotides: TGTGCCAGCAGCTTGGCAGACAGGGATGAGCAGTTCTTC. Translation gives CASSLADRDEQFF.

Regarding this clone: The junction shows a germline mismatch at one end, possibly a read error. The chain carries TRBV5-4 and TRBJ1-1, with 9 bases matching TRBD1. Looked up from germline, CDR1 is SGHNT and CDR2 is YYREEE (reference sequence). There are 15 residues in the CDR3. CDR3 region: CAGLDRGQRIDFGAF. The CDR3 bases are TGTGCCGGATTGGACAGGGGTCAACGAATTGATTTTGGGGCTTTT.

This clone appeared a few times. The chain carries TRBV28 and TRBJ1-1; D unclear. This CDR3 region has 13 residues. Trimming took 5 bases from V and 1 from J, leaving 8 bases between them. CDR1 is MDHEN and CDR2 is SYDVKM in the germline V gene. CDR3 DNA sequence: TGTGCCAGCAGTCCTGTGTGGAACACTGAAGCTTTCTTT. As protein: CASSPVWNTEAFF.

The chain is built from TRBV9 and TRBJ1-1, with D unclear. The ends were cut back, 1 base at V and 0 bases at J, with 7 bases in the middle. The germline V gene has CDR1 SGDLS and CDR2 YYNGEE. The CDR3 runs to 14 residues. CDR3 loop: CASSVNSMNTEAFF. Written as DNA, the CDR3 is TGTGCCAGCAGCGTAAACAGCATGAACACTGAAGCTTTCTTT.

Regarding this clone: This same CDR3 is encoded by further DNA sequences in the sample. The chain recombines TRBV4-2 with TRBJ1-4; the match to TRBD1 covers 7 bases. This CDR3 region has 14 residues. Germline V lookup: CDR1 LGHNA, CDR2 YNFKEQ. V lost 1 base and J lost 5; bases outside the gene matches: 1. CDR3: CASSQGTGNEKLFF. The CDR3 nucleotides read TGTGCCAGCAGCCAAGGGACAGGCAATGAAAAACTGTTTTTT.

The CDR3 coding sequence is TGTGCTAGTGGTTTGGGACAGGCCAACACTGAAGCTTTCTTT. This sequence encodes CASGLGQANTEAFF. V gene TRBV12-5 combines with J gene TRBJ1-1; weak D call: TRBD1 (6 bases). V was pared by 1 base and J by 2 bases, with 8 bases between. The CDR3 has 14 amino acids. The germline V gene encodes CDR1 LGHNT and CDR2 FRNRAP.

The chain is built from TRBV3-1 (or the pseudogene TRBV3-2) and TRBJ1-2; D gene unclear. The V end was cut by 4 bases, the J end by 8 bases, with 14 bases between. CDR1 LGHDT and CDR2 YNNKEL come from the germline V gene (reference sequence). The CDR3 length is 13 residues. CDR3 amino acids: CASSPTRFWGYTF. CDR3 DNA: TGTGCCAGCAGCCCGACGAGGTTCTGGGGCTACACCTTC.

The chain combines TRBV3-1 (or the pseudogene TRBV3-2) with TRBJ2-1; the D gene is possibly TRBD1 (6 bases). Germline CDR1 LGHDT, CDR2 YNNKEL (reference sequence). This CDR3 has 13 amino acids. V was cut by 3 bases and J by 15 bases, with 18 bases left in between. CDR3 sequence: CASSQGPGHSAFF. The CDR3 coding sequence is TGTGCCAGCAGCCAGGGACCGGGACACTCCGCGTTCTTC.

In DNA, the CDR3 is TGTGCCTGGAGCGCCGGGACTAGCGACACCGGGGAGCTGTTTTTT. It specifies CAWSAGTSDTGELFF. V usage is TRBV30 and J usage is TRBJ2-2; 10 nucleotides match TRBD2. Germline V gives CDR1 GTSNPN, CDR2 SVGIG (reference sequence). The length of the CDR3 is 15 residues. Germline trimming cut 3 bases from V and 3 bases from J; bases unmatched to any gene: 4. Full variable domain (rest looked up from reference TRBV30 and TRBJ2-2): SQTIHQWPATLVQPVGSPLSLECTVEGTSNPNLYWYRQAAGRGLQLLFYSVGIGQISSEVPQNLSASRPQDRQFILSSKKLLLSDSGFYLCAWSAGTSDTGELFFGEGSRLTVL.

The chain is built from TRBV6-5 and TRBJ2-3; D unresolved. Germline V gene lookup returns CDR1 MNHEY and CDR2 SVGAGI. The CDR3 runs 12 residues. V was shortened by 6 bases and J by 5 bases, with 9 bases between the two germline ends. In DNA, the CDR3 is TGTGCCAGCAGCCGTAGTGGAGATACGCAGTATTTT. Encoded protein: CASSRSGDTQYF.